The subject of this entry is one T cell receptor (beta chain). The antigen is not known. CDR1 is DFQATT, CDR2 SNEGSKA, per germline (reference sequence). The V end lost 2 bases, the J end lost 2 bases, and 3 bases lay between the germline ends. The CDR3 sequence is 11 residues long. Preparing the TCRbeta library involved the use of unique molecular identifiers. TCRdb recomputed calls from the PCR reads with MiXCR, one row per CDR3 protein. The repertoire includes roughly 420,000 distinct CDR3 sequences, under 20% of them detected once, and roughly 27% sits in the top ten. This entry comes from a study of T-cell reconstitution after alpha-beta-depleted transplantation in children. Study observations and caveats: Newly produced T cells mostly provided counts and TCRbeta diversity after one year, as hyperexpanded clones declined. Some patients owed their high day-60 TCRbeta diversity to surviving recipient T cells and thymic progenitors.

This clonotype was obtained from a boy in the first two years of life who had a stem cell transplant for Wiskott-Aldrich syndrome, so the T cells may come from the graft donor. The chain joins TRBV20-1 to TRBJ2-5; D remains ambiguous. The sequences come from PBMCs, mostly from graft donor cells, collected 360 days after TCRalphabeta/CD19-depleted stem cell transplant. CDR3 sequence: CSARQQETQYF. DNA of the CDR3: TGCAGTGCTAGACAACAAGAGACCCAGTACTTC.